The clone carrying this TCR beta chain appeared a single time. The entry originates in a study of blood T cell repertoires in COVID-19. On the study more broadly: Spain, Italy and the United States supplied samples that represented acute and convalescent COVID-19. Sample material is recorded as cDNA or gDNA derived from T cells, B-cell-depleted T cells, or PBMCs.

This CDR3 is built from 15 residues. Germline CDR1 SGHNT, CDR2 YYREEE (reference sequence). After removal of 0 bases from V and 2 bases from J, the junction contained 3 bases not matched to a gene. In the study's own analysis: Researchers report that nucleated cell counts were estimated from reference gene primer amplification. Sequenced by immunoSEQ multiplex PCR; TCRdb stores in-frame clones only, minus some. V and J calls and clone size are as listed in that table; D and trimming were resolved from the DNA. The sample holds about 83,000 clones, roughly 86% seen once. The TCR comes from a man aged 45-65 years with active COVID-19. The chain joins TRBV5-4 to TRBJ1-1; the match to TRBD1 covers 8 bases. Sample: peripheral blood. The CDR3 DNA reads TGTGCCAGCAGCTTGGCGGGACAGGCAAACACTGAAGCTTTCTTT. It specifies CASSLAGQANTEAFF.